This T cell receptor (beta chain) derives from a study of cytotoxic CD8 clonotypes in ibrutinib-treated CLL. The authors obtained approximately 2 micrograms of genomic DNA from cryopreserved PBMCs for TCR beta libraries. TCRdb's table, derived via immunoSEQ multiplex PCR, lists solely in-frame clones and lacks some. This sample has under 200,000 clones, with under 85% found just once. CDR3 length: 13 amino acids. Germline lookup yields CDR1 GTSNPN and CDR2 SVGIG (reference sequence). The junction had 0 bases not matched to a gene; V was cut back by 0 bases and J by 6 bases. This chain joins TRBV30 and TRBJ2-4, with 9 bases fitting TRBD2. The source material was PBMCs, sampled after 24 months of ibrutinib treatment. The clonotype was recovered from a human donor with chronic lymphocytic leukemia. The CDR3 coding sequence is TGTGCCTGGAGTGTAGCGGGGGGAAACATTCAGTACTTC. It encodes CAWSVAGGNIQYF.